These 14 T cell receptor beta chains originate from one sample sequenced in a study of cytomegalovirus exposure and HLA in healthy donors. With 60 Vbeta and 13 Jbeta primers, the PCR was carried out. Libraries were prepared by immunoSEQ multiplex PCR; TCRdb keeps only in-frame clonotypes and omits some of them. This sample has roughly 97,000 clones, with approximately 73% found just once. The sample comprised PBMCs. The receptors come from a middle-aged man in good health and CMV-seronegative.

This clone was observed a handful of times. The chain uses TRBV10-3 and TRBJ1-5; D is uncertain. The CDR3 covers 8 residues. Germline CDR1 ENHRY, CDR2 SYGVKD. For the CDR3, the DNA is TGTCACAATCAGCCCCAGCATTTT. This encodes CHNQPQHF.

This clone was counted between two and nine times. This chain connects TRBV19 to TRBJ1-4; 7 nucleotides line up with TRBD1. The ends lost 7 bases at V and 7 bases at J; junction bases unmatched: 6. This CDR3 region has 13 residues. Germline V gives CDR1 LNHDA, CDR2 SQIVND (reference sequence). The CDR3: CASKRGPGEKLFF. The CDR3 nucleotides read TGTGCCAGTAAGAGGGGGCCGGGTGAAAAACTGTTTTTT. Looking up the rest from reference TRBV19 and TRBJ1-4 gives the full variable domain: DGGITQSPKYLFRKEGQNVTLSCEQNLNHDAMYWYRQDPGQGLRLIYYSQIVNDFQKGDIAEGYSVSREKKESFPLTVTSAQKNPTAFYLCASKRGPGEKLFFGSGTQLSVL.

The chain recombines TRBV28 with TRBJ2-3; possibly TRBD1 for D (6 bases). Germline values: CDR1 MDHEN, CDR2 SYDVKM. V lost 4 bases and J lost 5, with 16 bases in between. CDR3 length: 15 amino acids. CDR3 sequence reads: CASSSPGTPQDTQYF. CDR3 DNA sequence: TGTGCCAGCAGTTCGCCCGGGACACCCCAAGATACGCAGTATTTT.

The chain has TRBV5-1 and TRBJ1-1, with D possibly matching TRBD1 (6 bases). The V and J ends lost 4 bases and 2 bases respectively, with 18 bases between them. The germline gives CDR1 SGHRS, CDR2 YFSETQ. The CDR3 contains 16 residues. CDR3 loop: CASSPGHRVGNTEAFF. CDR3 nucleotide sequence: TGCGCCAGCAGCCCGGGACATAGGGTAGGAAACACTGAAGCTTTCTTT.

This chain joins TRBV7-2 and TRBJ2-7; weak D call: TRBD1 (6 bases). CDR1 and CDR2 from the germline V gene are SGHTA and FQGNSA. Trimming took 5 bases from V and 2 from J, leaving 10 bases between them. The CDR3 length is 13 residues. The CDR3 loop reads CASSIWTAYEQYF. Written as DNA, the CDR3 is TGTGCCAGCAGCATATGGACAGCCTACGAGCAGTACTTC.

This rearrangement joins TRBV19 to TRBJ1-1, with D unclear. The germline V gene encodes CDR1 LNHDA and CDR2 SQIVND (reference sequence). The CDR3 contains 13 residues. Deletions cut 7 bases from V and 4 bases from J, with 13 bases between. CDR3 DNA: TGTGCCAGTACGGCGGGCCCAGGCACTGAAGCTTTCTTT. Translated: CASTAGPGTEAFF.

The gene calls are TRBV7-9 and TRBJ2-5, with TRBD2 identical over 10 bases. This CDR3 has 14 amino acids. Germline loops: CDR1 SEHNR, CDR2 FQNEAQ (reference sequence). After removal of 11 bases from V and 1 base from J, the junction contained 7 bases not matched to a gene. CDR3 loop: CAVELAGGQETQYF. The CDR3 DNA follows: TGTGCCGTCGAGTTAGCGGGGGGCCAAGAGACCCAGTACTTC.

In this sample, this clone turned up once. This chain uses TRBV10-3 with TRBJ2-5; 11 bases fit TRBD2. Germline trimming cut 3 bases from V and 1 base from J; bases unmatched to any gene: 7. Germline V gene lookup returns CDR1 ENHRY and CDR2 SYGVKD. This CDR3 has 17 residues. In DNA, the CDR3 is TGTGCCATCAGTGAAGCTCCTAGCGGGGGGAGCCAAGAGACCCAGTACTTC. Its protein is CAISEAPSGGSQETQYF.

The chain couples TRBV6-6 to TRBJ1-5; no definite D call. Trimming stripped 2 bases from V and 4 bases from J, with 12 bases between. Germline values: CDR1 MNHNY, CDR2 SVGAGI (reference sequence). The CDR3 runs 15 residues. In DNA form, the CDR3 reads TGTGCCAGCAGTTACCGACGGGGTATGAATCAGCCCCAGCATTTT. Residues: CASSYRRGMNQPQHF.

The chain recombines TRBV30 with TRBJ2-1; TRBD1 matches at 7 bases. The CDR3 has 14 amino acids. Germline CDR1 GTSNPN, CDR2 SVGIG (reference sequence). Trimming cost V 5 bases and J 0 bases; bases outside gene matches: 4. The CDR3 here is CAWQGQSSYNEQFF. In nucleotides, the CDR3 is TGTGCCTGGCAGGGACAGAGCTCCTACAATGAGCAGTTCTTC.

The chain couples TRBV19 to TRBJ2-3, with TRBD1 matching 7 bases. Germline CDR1 and CDR2: LNHDA and SQIVND (reference sequence). This CDR3 has 14 amino acids. Trimming took 6 bases from V and 5 from J; bases not matched to a gene: 8. CDR3 in amino acids: CASSTDRAEDTQYF. The CDR3 nucleotides are TGTGCCAGTAGCACTGACAGGGCTGAAGATACGCAGTATTTT. Using reference TRBV19 and TRBJ2-3 for the parts outside the CDR3, the full variable domain is DGGITQSPKYLFRKEGQNVTLSCEQNLNHDAMYWYRQDPGQGLRLIYYSQIVNDFQKGDIAEGYSVSREKKESFPLTVTSAQKNPTAFYLCASSTDRAEDTQYFGPGTRLTVL.

This chain uses TRBV9 with TRBJ1-5; 9 nucleotides match TRBD1. There are 14 residues in the CDR3. Germline V gene lookup returns CDR1 SGDLS and CDR2 YYNGEE. Unmatched junction bases numbered 9, after V lost 7 bases and J lost 7 bases. CDR3 nucleotide sequence: TGTGCCAGCTCCCGGGGACAGGGAGGACAGCCCCAGCATTTT. Encoded protein: CASSRGQGGQPQHF.

This chain connects TRBV7-8 to TRBJ1-2; 11 bases fit TRBD1. The CDR3 loop spans 15 amino acids. CDR1 is SGHVS and CDR2 is FQNEAQ in the germline V gene. V lost 5 bases and J lost 5; bases outside the gene matches: 7. DNA for the CDR3: TGTGCCAGCAGCCGGACAGGGGGCAATTCATATGGCTACACCTTC. Residues: CASSRTGGNSYGYTF. The whole variable domain, remainder taken from reference TRBV7-8 and TRBJ1-2, is GAGVSQSPRYKVAKRGQDVALRCDPISGHVSLFWYQQALGQGPEFLTYFQNEAQLDKSGLPSDRFFAERPEGSVSTLKIQRTQQEDSAVYLCASSRTGGNSYGYTFGSGTRLTVV.

This clone is judged medium-sized (0.01 to 0.1%). The rearrangement uses TRBV5-8 and TRBJ2-5, with a tentative D call TRBD2 (6 bases). This CDR3 has 13 residues. The V gene lost 4 bases and the J gene lost 3 bases, with 10 bases spanning the gap. Germline-derived CDR1 and CDR2 are SGHTS and YDEGEE. The CDR3, as DNA: TGTGCCAGCAGCCTTAGCGGAGAAGAGACCCAGTACTTC. Its protein is CASSLSGEETQYF.